This T cell receptor beta chain was recorded in a study of blood T cell repertoires in COVID-19. Study information: Collection of acute and convalescent COVID-19 samples took place in the United States, Italy and Spain.

Trimming cost V 0 bases and J 4 bases; bases outside gene matches: 4. The CDR3 consists of 15 residues. Germline V gives CDR1 MDHEN, CDR2 SYDVKM. The data were produced by immunoSEQ multiplex PCR, yet TCRdb's version contains in-frame clones alone and is incomplete. The sample shows some 230,000 clones, 85% of them seen only once. Sequencing input: peripheral blood. This sequence was found in a man aged 50 to 60 who had recovered from COVID-19. The chain uses TRBV28 and TRBJ1-1; 8 bases are a match to TRBD1. The CDR3 loop reads CASSLWGTGTTEAFF. CDR3 DNA sequence: TGTGCCAGCAGTTTATGGGGGACAGGTACCACTGAAGCTTTCTTT.